These T cell receptor beta chains were read from a single sample in a study of breast tumors, draining lymph nodes, adjacent tissues. TCRdb re-derived calls from the multiplex PCR reads in MiXCR, one entry per CDR3 protein. In the table there are about 180,000 distinct CDR3 sequences, about 30% of which are singletons. Source material: axillary lymph node tissue. Every receptor here comes from a female donor with breast cancer. Some clones in this sample may be carry-over from other donors' samples. Each CDR3 is given with its conserved first and last residue. The D gene is left open where the match is weak. Size tells how often a clone was seen (once, few, many) or the class of an expanded clone, and some rows leave it out.

j_gene | abundance | d_gene | v_gene | CDR3nt | CDR3aa
TRBJ2-3 | - | - | TRBV20-1 | TGCAGTGGGGTTGCGGACTGGGGCAATGAGCAGTATTTT | CSGVADWGNEQYF
TRBJ2-7 | many | - | TRBV28 | TGTGCCAGCAGTGCTCGGACAGCCACCTACGAGCAGTACTTC | CASSARTATYEQYF
TRBJ1-2 | many | - | TRBV12-3/TRBV12-4 | TGTGCCAGCACCCCATTTACTGGATTCTTGGGCTATGGCTACACCTTC | CASTPFTGFLGYGYTF
TRBJ1-2 | - | - | TRBV25-1 | - | CASSFYICGGEFDYGYTF
TRBJ2-3 | - | - | TRBV20-1 | TGCAGTGCTGGGCGGCTGACAGATACGCAGTATTTT | CSAGRLTDTQYF
TRBJ1-2 | many | TRBD1 | TRBV9 | TGTGCCAGCAGCGTCGACAGGGAGGCAAACTATGGCTACACCTTC | CASSVDREANYGYTF
TRBJ2-5 | - | - | TRBV20-1 | TGCAGTGCTGAGGAGAGGACGGATGAAGCGACCCGGTACTTC | CSAEERTDEATRYF
TRBJ1-2 | - | - | TRBV6-1 | TGTGCCAGCAGTGAAGGGCGGGGGGCCTACACCTTC | CASSEGRGAYTF
TRBJ2-1 | many | TRBD2 | TRBV5-4 | TGTGCCAGCAGCTTACCTACTAGCGGGGTCGGCGGGGAGCAGTTCTTC | CASSLPTSGVGGEQFF
TRBJ2-4 | - | TRBD2 | TRBV14 | TGTGCCAGCAGCCAGGGAGGACTAGCCGGAAACATTCAGTACTTC | CASSQGGLAGNIQYF
TRBJ1-5 | many | TRBD1 | TRBV24-1 | TGTGCCACCAGTGCCGCGACAGGGCGCGAGCCCCAGCATTTT | CATSAATGREPQHF
TRBJ1-6 | many | - | TRBV7-9 | TGTGCCAGCAGCTTAGCGATCACTAATTCACCCCTCCACTTT | CASSLAITNSPLHF
TRBJ2-7 | many | TRBD2 | TRBV7-2 | TGTGCCAGCAGCGATAGCGGGGGTTACGAGCAGTACTTC | CASSDSGGYEQYF
TRBJ2-2 | few | TRBD1 | TRBV18 | TGTGCCAGCTCACCTAGACAGGGATCAGAAACCGGGGAGCTGTTTTTT | CASSPRQGSETGELFF
TRBJ1-3 | - | - | TRBV14 | TGTGCCAGCAGCTTGACGGGGACGAGTTCTGGAAACACCATATATTTT | CASSLTGTSSGNTIYF
TRBJ1-2 | - | - | TRBV3-1 | TGTGCCAGCAGGGAGAGGGGGGGCAACTATGGCTACACCTTC | CASRERGGNYGYTF
TRBJ1-6 | many | - | TRBV27 | TGTGCCAGCAGTCAGGGGATCGGGGTAAATTCACCCCTCCACTTT | CASSQGIGVNSPLHF